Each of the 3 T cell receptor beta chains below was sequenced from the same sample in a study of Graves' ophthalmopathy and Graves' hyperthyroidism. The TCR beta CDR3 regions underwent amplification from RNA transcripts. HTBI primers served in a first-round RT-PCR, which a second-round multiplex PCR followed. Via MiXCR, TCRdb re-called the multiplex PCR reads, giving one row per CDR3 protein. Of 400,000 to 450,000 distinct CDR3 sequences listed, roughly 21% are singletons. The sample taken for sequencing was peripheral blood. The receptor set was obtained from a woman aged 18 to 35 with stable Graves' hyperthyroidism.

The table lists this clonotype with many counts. CDR3 sequence: CASSVGAGYQETQYF. The CDR3 coding sequence is TGTGCCAGCAGCGTAGGGGCAGGATACCAAGAGACCCAGTACTTC. V usage is TRBV9 and J usage is TRBJ2-5; D is undetermined. V was trimmed by 0 bases and J by 0 bases, leaving 9 bases between them. This CDR3 has 15 residues. Per the germline V gene, CDR1 is SGDLS and CDR2 is YYNGEE.

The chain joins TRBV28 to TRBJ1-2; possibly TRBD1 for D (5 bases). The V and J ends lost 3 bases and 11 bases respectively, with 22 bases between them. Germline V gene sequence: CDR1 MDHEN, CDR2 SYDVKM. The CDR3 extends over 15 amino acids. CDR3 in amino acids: CASSFLSRGARGYTF. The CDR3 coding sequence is TGTGCCAGCAGTTTTTTATCCCGAGGGGCGCGTGGTTACACCTTC.

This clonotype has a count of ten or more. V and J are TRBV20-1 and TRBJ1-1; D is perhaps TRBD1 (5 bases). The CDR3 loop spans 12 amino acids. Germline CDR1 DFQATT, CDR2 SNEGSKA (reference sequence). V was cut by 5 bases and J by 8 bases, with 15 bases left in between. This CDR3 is CSAPRGEREAFF. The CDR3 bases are TGCAGTGCTCCGAGGGGCGAACGAGAAGCTTTCTTT.